This paragraph reports one T cell receptor beta chain. Its antigen is still unknown. The sample comes from a study of brain T cells in children with intractable seizures. CDR3 length equals 13 residues. The germline V and J ends were trimmed by 5 bases and 0 bases, with 6 bases remaining between them. Germline values: CDR1 SGHTA, CDR2 FQGTGA. Profiled with immunoSEQ multiplex PCR; TCRdb holds only in-frame clones, not every one. This table has around 80,000 clones, roughly 89% appearing once. Study-wide points: Pre-surgery blood may have been undersampled, hiding some clones.

The chain combines TRBV7-3 with TRBJ2-3; no clear D gene. This specimen was peripheral blood, taken at surgery. This receptor was identified in a girl aged 2-9 years with Rasmussen encephalitis and intractable seizures. CDR3 loop: CASSPLSTDTQYF. DNA for the CDR3: TGTGCCAGCAGCCCTCTTAGCACAGATACGCAGTATTTT.